What follows is one T cell receptor beta chain and its context. What it binds is unknown. Researchers ran the PCR with 60 Vbeta and 13 Jbeta primers. Here immunoSEQ multiplex PCR was the method, and the copy in TCRdb shows in-frame clones only, minus some. The sample includes 100,000 to 150,000 clones. The sample is drawn from a study of cytomegalovirus exposure and HLA in healthy donors. The study's findings and limits: Beyond CMV serostatus, there was no information to go on about immune exposure.

Deletions cut 0 bases from V and 3 bases from J, with 15 bases between. The CDR3 consists of 16 residues. The V gene's germline CDR1 is SEHNR and CDR2 FQNEAQ (reference sequence). This TCR was recovered from a man between 18 and 29 years old in good health and CMV-seronegative. This chain links TRBV7-9 with TRBJ2-7; D is unresolved. The source material was PBMCs. The CDR3 bases are TGTGCCAGCAGCTTAGCGGCGGATTCGGCTGACTACGAGCAGTACTTC. Its translation: CASSLAADSADYEQYF.